This T cell receptor beta chain originates from a study of blood T cell repertoires in COVID-19. Overall study: COVID-19 samples collected from the United States, Italy and Spain covered acute and convalescent phases. Sources were T cells, B-cell-depleted T cells, or PBMCs; the material itself was cDNA or gDNA.

In the original workflow: Reference gene primer amplification gave estimated nucleated cell counts. Sequencing used immunoSEQ multiplex PCR; TCRdb keeps in-frame clones, though not all of them. The DNA gave D and trimming, while V, J and clone size come from that table. Of tens of thousands of clones in the sample, 85% to 90% were seen once. Per germline, CDR1 SNHLY and CDR2 FYNNEI. The CDR3 totals 16 residues. The ends were cut back, 5 bases at V and 0 bases at J, with 11 bases in the middle. Material for sequencing was peripheral blood. V is TRBV2 and J is TRBJ2-6; possible D gene TRBD1, 5 bases. The source of this sequence is a man aged 50-59 years with acute or convalescent COVID-19. CDR3 sequence reads: CASSRDSTSGANVLTF. CDR3 DNA sequence: TGTGCCAGCAGTAGAGACAGTACCTCTGGGGCCAACGTCCTGACTTTC.